This T cell receptor beta chain was captured in a study of blood T cell repertoires in COVID-19 (dated by TCRdb to 2018 to 2021). About the investigation overall: The collaborator samples originated in the United States, Italy and Spain and spanned the acute and convalescent phases of COVID-19. The prospective study material was composed of cDNA or gDNA derived from T cells, B-cell-depleted T cells, or PBMCs. The dataset comprised deeply sampled blood TCRbeta repertoires from subjects exposed to, actively infected with, or recovered from COVID-19. The repertoires were released in a freely available public database meant as a resource for research on the immune response to SARS-CoV-2. Samples came from the ongoing ImmuneRACE study (first 160 participants) plus 1,254 subjects from 6 global collaborators. The sample metadata nearly always contained a de-identified subject ID, COVID-19 status, age in years and sex. Where HLA class I and class II types were available, the types were taken from metadata supplied by the sample provider, not from assay-based typing. The investigation overall reported the following: How much clinical and demographic metadata was included differed by source and by participant, and the metadata was provided uncurated.

The germline V gene provides CDR1 SGHTA and CDR2 FQGNSA. From the cysteine up to the phenylalanine, the CDR3 has a length of 19 residues. CDR3 DNA is the only sequence kept; it has 57 bases, read in frame from the first base. Germline trimming amounts to 4 bases on V and 4 bases on J, with 13 as the count of junction bases outside the gene matches. Of note for this clone: Its antigen specificity is not known. Base-call qualities are not available, and no considerably larger clone is one nucleotide away.

One collaborating source in Seattle enrolled patients during active infection and followed them longitudinally through the course of disease. Collaborating institutions collected whole blood in K2EDTA tubes following their own protocols. For TCRbeta analysis, collaborator samples were shipped as frozen whole blood, as isolated PBMCs, or as DNA extracted from either sample type. TCRbeta CDR3 regions were amplified from genomic DNA by means of the immunoSEQ Assay, a bias-controlled multiplex PCR. The paper's processing steps were these. Nucleated cell counts per sample were estimated from amplification of reference gene primers within the assay. To quantify the absolute abundance of each unique TCRbeta CDR3 rearrangement, sequence reads were collapsed and filtered. For each sample, productive Simpson clonality was calculated as the square root of Simpson's diversity index over productive rearrangements. TCRdb holds this immuneACCESS table with in-frame rearrangements only. Some clones are missing; in checked studies, unresolved V genes explain under half, and the rest has no known cause. V and J calls and clone size are given by that table; D and trimming were obtained from the DNA. This sample has about 400,000 clones in its table, and less than 90% of those were observed once. The ten largest clones add up to 7.1% of the sample.

Sequenced material: peripheral blood. The V and J segments used are TRBV7-2 and TRBJ2-2; TRBD2 matches 12 bases in the middle. The TCR was taken from a woman aged 55-69 years with COVID-19, enrolled during active disease. The CDR3 reads CASSSRGPLAGGFTGELFF. Here is the DNA: TGTGCCAGCAGCTCGCGGGGACCGCTAGCGGGGGGGTTCACCGGGGAGCTGTTTTTT.